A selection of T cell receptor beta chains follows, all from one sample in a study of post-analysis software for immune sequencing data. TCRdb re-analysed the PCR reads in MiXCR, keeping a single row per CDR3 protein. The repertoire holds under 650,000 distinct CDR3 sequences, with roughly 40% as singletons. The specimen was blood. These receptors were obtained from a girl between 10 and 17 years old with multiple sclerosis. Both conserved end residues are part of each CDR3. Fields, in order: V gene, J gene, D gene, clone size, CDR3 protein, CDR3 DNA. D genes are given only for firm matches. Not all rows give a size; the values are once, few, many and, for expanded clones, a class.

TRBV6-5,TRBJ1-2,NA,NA,CASSYSRGDGYGYTF,TGTGCCAGCAGTTACTCGAGAGGGGACGGCTATGGCTACACCTTC
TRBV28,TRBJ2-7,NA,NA,CASSSPATTYEQYF,TGTGCCAGCAGTTCCCCGGCAACGACCTACGAGCAGTACTTC
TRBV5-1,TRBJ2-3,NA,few,CASSLARVADTQYF,TGCGCCAGCAGCTTGGCCAGGGTGGCAGATACGCAGTATTTT
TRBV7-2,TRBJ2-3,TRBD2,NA,CASSPTSGVADTQYF,TGTGCCAGCAGCCCGACTAGCGGGGTGGCAGATACGCAGTATTTT
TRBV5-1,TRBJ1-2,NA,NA,CASSPQGAANGYTF,TGCGCCAGCAGCCCACAGGGAGCAGCAAATGGCTACACCTTC
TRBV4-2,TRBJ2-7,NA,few,CASSVAGALTYEQYF,TGTGCCAGCAGCGTAGCTGGAGCCCTAACCTACGAGCAGTACTTC
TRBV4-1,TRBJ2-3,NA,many,CASSPGTSSTDTQYF,TGCGCCAGCAGCCCCGGGACCTCTAGCACAGATACGCAGTATTTT
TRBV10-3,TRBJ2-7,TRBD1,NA,CAISGTGNYEQYF,TGTGCCATCAGTGGGACAGGGAACTACGAGCAGTACTTC
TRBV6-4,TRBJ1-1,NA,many,CASSDRDNTEAFF,TGTGCCAGCAGTGACCGGGACAACACTGAAGCTTTCTTT
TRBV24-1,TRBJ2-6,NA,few,CATSDPMGSGANVLTF,TGTGCCACCAGTGACCCTATGGGGTCTGGGGCCAACGTCCTGACTTTC
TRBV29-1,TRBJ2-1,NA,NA,CSASPLADEQFF,TGCAGCGCCAGCCCCCTAGCCGATGAGCAGTTCTTC
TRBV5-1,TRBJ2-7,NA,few,CASSSTNRPYEQYF,TGCGCCAGCAGCTCGACTAACAGACCCTACGAGCAGTACTTC
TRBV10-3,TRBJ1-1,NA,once,CAISTQGRPEAFF,TGTGCCATCAGTACTCAGGGGAGGCCTGAAGCTTTCTTT
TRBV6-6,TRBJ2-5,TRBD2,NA,CASSYSGRPQETQYF,TGTGCCAGCAGTTATAGCGGGAGGCCCCAAGAGACCCAGTACTTC
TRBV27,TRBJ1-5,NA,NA,CASSFGAGSQPQHF,TGTGCCAGCAGTTTTGGGGCGGGGAGTCAGCCCCAGCATTTT
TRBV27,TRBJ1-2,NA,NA,CASSPGRFWGYTF,TGTGCCAGCAGTCCGGGCAGGTTTTGGGGCTACACCTTC
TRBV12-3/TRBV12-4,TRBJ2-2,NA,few,CASFPDISGELFF,TGTGCCAGCTTTCCAGACATATCCGGGGAGCTGTTTTTT
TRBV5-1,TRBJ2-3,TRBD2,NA,CASYTGTSQSTDTQYF,TGCGCCAGCTACACCGGGACTAGCCAAAGCACAGATACGCAGTATTTT
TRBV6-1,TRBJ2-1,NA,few,CASSPSEVWVNEQFF,TGTGCCAGCAGTCCTAGCGAAGTCTGGGTCAATGAGCAGTTCTTC
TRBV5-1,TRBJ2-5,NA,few,CASSAALSTYQETQYF,TGCGCCAGCAGCGCCGCACTGTCTACTTATCAAGAGACCCAGTACTTC